A single sample gave rise to the 22 T cell receptor beta chains below, sequenced in a study of T cells in Graves' hyperthyroidism and ophthalmopathy. Researchers amplified the TCR beta CDR3 regions from RNA transcripts. An initial round of RT-PCR targeting the TCR CDR3 relied on the HTBI primer set. MiXCR, applied by TCRdb to the multiplex PCR reads, yields one record per CDR3 protein. The profile covers roughly 740,000 distinct CDR3 sequences, with over 15% appearing a single time and 8.4% taken by the ten largest. The sample comprised blood. These receptors all stem from a man aged 18 to 30 with Graves' hyperthyroidism.

The chain uses TRBV20-1 and TRBJ2-7; 10 bases are a match to TRBD1. V was clipped by 6 bases and J by 4 bases; unmatched bases: 12. This CDR3 spans 15 amino acids. Germline values: CDR1 DFQATT, CDR2 SNEGSKA (reference sequence). The CDR3 region is CSAPDADRGDYEQYF. The DNA for the CDR3 is TGCAGTGCCCCCGACGCGGACAGGGGGGATTACGAGCAGTACTTC.

The J gene is TRBJ1-5, the V gene TRBV2; the D gene is possibly TRBD1 (5 bases). Germline CDR1 and CDR2: SNHLY and FYNNEI. The CDR3 covers 13 residues. V dropped 6 bases and J dropped 6 bases, with 12 bases sitting between them. CDR3 nucleotide sequence: TGTGCCAGCAGCCCCCGACAGTTTCAGCCCCAGCATTTT. This sequence encodes CASSPRQFQPQHF.

This clonotype came up many times. V is TRBV28 and J is TRBJ2-3; D remains ambiguous. Trimming left V 2 bases short and J 2 bases short, with 17 bases between. CDR1 and CDR2 from the germline V gene are MDHEN and SYDVKM. This CDR3 is 17 amino acids long. In DNA form, the CDR3 reads TGTGCCAGCAGTTTAAGTGGCAGACCATCTCTCACAGATACGCAGTATTTT. Amino acids: CASSLSGRPSLTDTQYF.

In its sample, this clonotype was seen many times. The chain carries TRBV3-1 and TRBJ2-1; D is unresolved. This CDR3 is 16 amino acids long. The V gene lost 6 bases and the J gene lost 4 bases, with 19 bases spanning the gap. Germline CDR1 and CDR2: LGHDT and YNNKEL (reference sequence). The CDR3 DNA sequence: TGTGCCAGCAGACCCGGACGGGTCACCCTGTACAATGAGCAGTTCTTC. This translates into CASRPGRVTLYNEQFF.

This clonotype was observed a few times. V gene TRBV6-5 combines with J gene TRBJ2-3, with 7 bases fitting TRBD2. The ends lost 0 bases at V and 4 bases at J; junction bases unmatched: 10. CDR1 is MNHEY, CDR2 SVGAGI, per germline. The CDR3 has 17 residues. DNA for the CDR3: TGTGCCAGCAGTTACTCAGGGTTGCGGGAGTTCCCAGATACGCAGTATTTT. This sequence encodes CASSYSGLREFPDTQYF.

The chain links TRBV5-4 to TRBJ1-4; TRBD1 might be the D (5 bases). This CDR3 has 16 residues. CDR1 and CDR2 from the germline V gene are SGHNT and YYREEE (reference sequence). V was shortened by 0 bases and J by 0 bases, with 9 bases between the two germline ends. This CDR3 is CASSLGTSSTNEKLFF. In DNA form, the CDR3 reads TGTGCCAGCAGCTTGGGGACATCCTCAACTAATGAAAAACTGTTTTTT. The variable domain in full, completed from reference TRBV5-4 and TRBJ1-4, reads ETGVTQSPTHLIKTRGQQVTLRCSSQSGHNTVSWYQQALGQGPQFIFQYYREEENGRGNFPPRFSGLQFPNYSSELNVNALELDDSALYLCASSLGTSSTNEKLFFGSGTQLSVL.

Ten or more counts support this clonotype. This chain connects TRBV6-1 to TRBJ2-1, with D possibly being TRBD1 (6 bases). This CDR3 comprises 15 residues. V was shortened by 7 bases and J by 3 bases, with 16 bases between the two germline ends. Germline CDR1 reads MNHNS; CDR2 reads SASEGT. CDR3 sequence (DNA): TGTGCCAGCACCGTCGAGGGCAGGGGCTACAATGAGCAGTTCTTC. Translated: CASTVEGRGYNEQFF.

This clonotype was seen many times. The chain carries TRBV12-3 or TRBV12-4 and TRBJ1-2; D is undetermined. V lost 5 bases, J lost 8 bases, and 9 bases lay in between. The CDR3 extends over 11 amino acids. The CDR3 coding sequence is TGTGCCAGCAGTCTCTCAGGCGGCTACACCTTC. This encodes CASSLSGGYTF.

Ten or more counts support this clonotype. The CDR3: CASRGLTGIVSYNEQFF. The CDR3 bases are TGTGCCAGCAGAGGCCTTACAGGGATTGTATCCTACAATGAGCAGTTCTTC. The chain couples TRBV6-1 to TRBJ2-1, with a tentative D call TRBD1 (6 bases). Germline CDR1 is MNHNS and CDR2 is SASEGT. The CDR3 consists of 17 residues. The ends were cut back, 6 bases at V and 1 base at J, with 19 bases in the middle.

At least ten counts were recorded for this clonotype. This chain uses TRBV3-1 with TRBJ2-7, with 11 bases aligning to TRBD2. Losses at the gene ends were 4 bases for V and 3 bases for J; bases not matched to a gene: 11. This CDR3 has 17 residues. Germline-derived CDR1 and CDR2 are LGHDT and YNNKEL (reference sequence). CDR3 residues: CASSRYTGTSGSYEQYF. The CDR3 nucleotides are TGTGCCAGCAGCCGTTATACAGGAACTAGCGGGAGCTACGAGCAGTACTTC.

This clonotype was seen repeatedly, ten times or more. The chain links TRBV11-3 to TRBJ2-7, with D possibly being TRBD2 (5 bases). V shed 0 bases and J shed 7 bases, with 16 bases lying between them. Per germline, CDR1 SGHNT and CDR2 YENEEA. The CDR3 has 15 amino acids. DNA of the CDR3: TGTGCCAGCAGCTTAGAAGGCGAGACTCCGGGGGAGCAGTACTTC. Its translation: CASSLEGETPGEQYF.

This clonotype was counted many times. V usage is TRBV20-1 and J usage is TRBJ1-1; 9 bases line up with TRBD1. CDR3 length equals 14 residues. With 0 bases clipped from V and 5 bases from J, the junction kept 4 bases outside the gene matches. Germline-derived CDR1 and CDR2 are DFQATT and SNEGSKA (reference sequence). The CDR3 spells CSAREGTGKTEAFF. CDR3 nucleotides: TGCAGTGCTAGAGAGGGGACAGGGAAGACTGAAGCTTTCTTT.

The chain uses TRBV20-1 and TRBJ2-3, with D perhaps TRBD1 (5 bases). The germline CDR1 and CDR2 sequences are DFQATT and SNEGSKA (reference sequence). This CDR3 spans 15 amino acids. Trimming removed 5 bases from V and 1 base from J, with 16 bases in between. The CDR3 DNA reads as TGCAGTGCTGCCGGCAGGGCCAAGGGCACAGATACGCAGTATTTT. Protein: CSAAGRAKGTDTQYF.

The sample holds many counts of this clonotype. The DNA for the CDR3 is TGTGCCAGCAGCCTGAGGAGCACTTACGAGCAGTACTTC. Translating gives CASSLRSTYEQYF. The chain links TRBV12-3 or TRBV12-4 to TRBJ2-7, with no clear D. Trimming cost V 6 bases and J 4 bases, with 13 bases left between them. CDR3 length: 13 residues.

This clonotype was counted at least ten times. The V call is TRBV11-2, the J call TRBJ2-1; 10 bases line up with TRBD2. In germline, CDR1 is SGHAT, CDR2 FQNNGV. Germline trimming cut 3 bases from V and 5 bases from J; bases unmatched to any gene: 4. The CDR3 has 15 residues. Here the CDR3 reads CASSFGLAGDNEQFF. CDR3 DNA: TGTGCCAGCAGCTTCGGGCTAGCGGGGGACAATGAGCAGTTCTTC.

The chain carries TRBV5-5 and TRBJ1-2, with D perhaps TRBD1 (6 bases). This CDR3 region has 15 residues. Germline CDR1 reads SGHKS; CDR2 reads YYEKEE (reference sequence). Trimming removed 3 bases at V and 2 bases at J, with 14 bases between. The CDR3, as DNA: TGTGCCAGCAGCTCGGGACAACCTGGGAACTATGGCTACACCTTC. This codes for CASSSGQPGNYGYTF.

This clonotype came up many times. The rearrangement links TRBV6-1 to TRBJ2-5; D call uncertain. The V gene's germline CDR1 is MNHNS and CDR2 SASEGT. V was pared by 8 bases and J by 7 bases, with 20 bases between. This CDR3 is 14 amino acids long. This CDR3 reads CASGKSGTVRTQYF. For the CDR3, the DNA is TGTGCCAGCGGGAAGAGTGGAACGGTGCGGACCCAGTACTTC.

This clonotype was found many times. The V and J genes are TRBV24-1 and TRBJ2-2; D might be TRBD2 (5 bases). The CDR3 sequence is 14 residues long. Trimming removed 3 bases at V and 5 bases at J, with 9 bases between. Germline CDR1 and CDR2: KGHDR and SFDVKD. The CDR3 bases are TGTGCCACCAGTGATCCCGGGAAAACCGGGGAGCTGTTTTTT. This gives the protein CATSDPGKTGELFF.

This clonotype came up many times. The chain has TRBV20-1 and TRBJ2-7; 9 positions agree with TRBD2. This CDR3 has 12 amino acids. CDR1 and CDR2 from the germline V gene are DFQATT and SNEGSKA (reference sequence). CDR3 loop: CSQLAGPYEQYF. CDR3 bases: TGCAGCCAGCTAGCGGGACCTTACGAGCAGTACTTC.

There are many counts of this clonotype. The chain has TRBV6-1 and TRBJ2-7; D uncertain. Germline V CDR1 and CDR2: MNHNS, SASEGT. V was trimmed by 7 bases and J by 5 bases, leaving 21 bases between them. This CDR3 is 15 amino acids long. CDR3: CASIVETPGLHEQYF. The CDR3 region has the DNA TGTGCCAGCATAGTGGAGACCCCCGGTCTCCACGAGCAGTACTTC.

The V call is TRBV4-2, the J call TRBJ1-2; D possibly corresponds to TRBD1 (6 bases). Trimming took 0 bases from V and 6 from J, leaving 8 bases between them. This CDR3 contains 13 residues. The germline CDR1 and CDR2 sequences are LGHNA and YNFKEQ. The CDR3, as DNA: TGTGCCAGCAGCCAAGATCGACAGGATGGCTACACCTTC. Translating gives CASSQDRQDGYTF.

This clonotype was seen many times. The genes are TRBV5-1 and TRBJ2-1; D uncertain. V was shortened by 4 bases and J by 9 bases, with 17 bases between the two germline ends. The CDR3 has 14 amino acids. The germline CDR1 and CDR2 sequences are SGHRS and YFSETQ. The CDR3 DNA follows: TGCGCCAGCAGCCCCACGGCAAGCACCAGTGAGCAGTTCTTC. This gives the protein CASSPTASTSEQFF.